Detailed here is one TCR beta chain. The antigen remains undetermined. The data were obtained in a study of CD8 T cells in ankylosing spondylitis. Findings and limits, study-wide: Relatively rare in peripheral blood, disease-linked clones were also CD8+. Seemingly distinctive of ankylosing spondylitis blood was a TCR beta motif formed by eight highly homologous variants.

TCRdb redid the calling of the 5' RACE reads with MiXCR, one entry per CDR3 protein. The data show around 300,000 distinct CDR3 sequences, about 15% seen once. Germline V lookup: CDR1 SGHRS, CDR2 YFSETQ. V was clipped by 2 bases and J by 5 bases, with 13 bases between them. CDR3 size: 14 residues. The sequenced sample consisted of blood, either unsorted or a sorted T cell fraction (not recorded which). This chain links TRBV5-1 with TRBJ1-1; D is possibly TRBD1 (5 bases). This clonotype was obtained from a male donor with ankylosing spondylitis or in good health (not recorded which). The CDR3 DNA sequence: TGCGCCAGCAGCTTTGGGAGGGAGGGGACTGAAGCTTTCTTT. This encodes CASSFGREGTEAFF. Using reference TRBV5-1 and TRBJ1-1 for the parts outside the CDR3, the full variable domain is KAGVTQTPRYLIKTRGQQVTLSCSPISGHRSVSWYQQTPGQGLQFLFEYFSETQRNKGNFPGRFSGRQFSNSRSEMNVSTLELGDSALYLCASSFGREGTEAFFGQGTRLTVV.